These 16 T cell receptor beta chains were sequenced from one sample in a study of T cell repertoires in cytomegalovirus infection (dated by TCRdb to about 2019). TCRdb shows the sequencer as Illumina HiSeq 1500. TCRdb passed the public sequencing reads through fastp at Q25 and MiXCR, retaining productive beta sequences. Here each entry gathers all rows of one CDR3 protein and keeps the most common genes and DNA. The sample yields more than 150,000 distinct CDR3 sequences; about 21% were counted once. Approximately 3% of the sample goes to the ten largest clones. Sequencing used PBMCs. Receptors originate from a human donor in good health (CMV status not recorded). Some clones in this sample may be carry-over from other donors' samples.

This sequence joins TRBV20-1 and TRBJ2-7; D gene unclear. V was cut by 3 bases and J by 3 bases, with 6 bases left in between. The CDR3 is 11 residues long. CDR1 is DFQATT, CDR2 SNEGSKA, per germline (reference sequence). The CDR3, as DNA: TGCAGTGCTAGCGACCTCTACGAGCAGTACTTC. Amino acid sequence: CSASDLYEQYF.

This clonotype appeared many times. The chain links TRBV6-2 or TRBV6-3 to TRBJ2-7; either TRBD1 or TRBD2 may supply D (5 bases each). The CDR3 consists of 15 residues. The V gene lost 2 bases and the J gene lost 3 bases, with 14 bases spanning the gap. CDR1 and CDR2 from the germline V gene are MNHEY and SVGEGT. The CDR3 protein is CASSYGEGILYEQYF. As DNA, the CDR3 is TGTGCCAGCAGTTACGGCGAGGGGATCCTCTACGAGCAGTACTTC.

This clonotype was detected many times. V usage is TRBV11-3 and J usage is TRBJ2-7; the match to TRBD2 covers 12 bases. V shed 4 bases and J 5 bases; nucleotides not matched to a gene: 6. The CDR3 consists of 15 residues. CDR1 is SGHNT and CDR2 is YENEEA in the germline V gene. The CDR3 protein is CASSSRTSGKDEQYF. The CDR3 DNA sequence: TGTGCCAGCAGCTCCAGGACTAGCGGGAAGGACGAGCAGTACTTC.

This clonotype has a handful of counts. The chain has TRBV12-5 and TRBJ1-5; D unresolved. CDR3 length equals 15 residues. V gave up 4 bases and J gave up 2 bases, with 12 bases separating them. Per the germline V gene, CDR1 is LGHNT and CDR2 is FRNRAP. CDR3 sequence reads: CASGSNIGGNQPQHF. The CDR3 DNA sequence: TGTGCTAGTGGTTCCAACATCGGCGGCAATCAGCCCCAGCATTTT.

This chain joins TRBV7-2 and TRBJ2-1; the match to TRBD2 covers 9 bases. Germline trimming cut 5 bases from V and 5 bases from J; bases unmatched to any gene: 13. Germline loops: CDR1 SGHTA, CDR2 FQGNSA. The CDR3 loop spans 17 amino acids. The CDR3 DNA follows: TGTGCCAGCAGCCCCCCCAGCGGGGCGGGAGGGCACAATGAGCAGTTCTTC. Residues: CASSPPSGAGGHNEQFF.

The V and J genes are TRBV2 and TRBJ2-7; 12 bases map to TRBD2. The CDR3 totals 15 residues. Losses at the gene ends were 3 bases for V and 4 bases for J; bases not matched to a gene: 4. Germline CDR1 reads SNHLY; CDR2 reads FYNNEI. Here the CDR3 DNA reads TGTGCCAGCAGTGATCTAGCGGGAGGGCCGTACGAGCAGTACTTC. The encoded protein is CASSDLAGGPYEQYF.

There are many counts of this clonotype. The CDR3 DNA is TGTGCCAGCAGCTTAAAACCAGGGGGCGGAGAGACCCAGTACTTC. Protein sequence: CASSLKPGGGETQYF. The chain joins TRBV7-3 to TRBJ2-5; 8 nucleotides match TRBD1. Per germline, CDR1 SGHTA and CDR2 FQGTGA. The CDR3 is 15 amino acids. V lost 1 base, J lost 4 bases, and 5 bases stayed unmatched.

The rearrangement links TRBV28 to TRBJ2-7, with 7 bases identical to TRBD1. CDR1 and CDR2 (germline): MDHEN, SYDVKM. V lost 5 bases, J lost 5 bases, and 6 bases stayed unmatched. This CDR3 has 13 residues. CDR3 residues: CASSEGQLHEQYF. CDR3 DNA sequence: TGTGCCAGCAGTGAGGGACAGTTACACGAGCAGTACTTC.

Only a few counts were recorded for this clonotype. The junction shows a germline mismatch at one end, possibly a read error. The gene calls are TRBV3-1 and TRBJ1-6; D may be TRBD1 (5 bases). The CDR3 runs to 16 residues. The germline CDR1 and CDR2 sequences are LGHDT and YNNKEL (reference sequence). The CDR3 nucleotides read TGTGCCAGCAGACAAGGGGACGGGGGTGGAAATTCACCCCTCCACTTT. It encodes CASRQGDGGGNSPLHF.

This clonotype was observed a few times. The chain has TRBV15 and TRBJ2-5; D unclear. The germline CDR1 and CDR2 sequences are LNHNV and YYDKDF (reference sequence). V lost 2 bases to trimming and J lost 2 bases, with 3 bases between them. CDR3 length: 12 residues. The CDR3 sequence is CATSRYQETQYF. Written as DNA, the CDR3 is TGTGCCACCAGCAGATATCAAGAGACCCAGTACTTC.

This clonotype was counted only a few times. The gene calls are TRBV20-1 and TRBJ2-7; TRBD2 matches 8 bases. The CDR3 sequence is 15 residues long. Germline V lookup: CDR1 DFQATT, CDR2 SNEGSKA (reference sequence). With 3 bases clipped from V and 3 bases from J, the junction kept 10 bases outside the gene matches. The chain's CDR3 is CSASSPAGGGYEQYF. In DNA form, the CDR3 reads TGCAGTGCTAGTTCCCCCGCGGGAGGAGGCTACGAGCAGTACTTC.

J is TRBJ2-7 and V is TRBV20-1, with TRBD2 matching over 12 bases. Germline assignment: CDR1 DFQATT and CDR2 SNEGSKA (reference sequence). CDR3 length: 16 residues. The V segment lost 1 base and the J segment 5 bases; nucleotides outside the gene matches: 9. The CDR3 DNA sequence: TGCAGTGCTAGAGGGGCTAGCGGGAGGGCCCCCCACGAGCAGTACTTC. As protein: CSARGASGRAPHEQYF.

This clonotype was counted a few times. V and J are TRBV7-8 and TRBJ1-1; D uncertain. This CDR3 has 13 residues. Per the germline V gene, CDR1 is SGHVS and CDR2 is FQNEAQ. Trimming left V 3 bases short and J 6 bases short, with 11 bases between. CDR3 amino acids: CASSFGSFAEAFF. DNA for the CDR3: TGTGCCAGCAGCTTCGGGTCTTTCGCTGAAGCTTTCTTT.

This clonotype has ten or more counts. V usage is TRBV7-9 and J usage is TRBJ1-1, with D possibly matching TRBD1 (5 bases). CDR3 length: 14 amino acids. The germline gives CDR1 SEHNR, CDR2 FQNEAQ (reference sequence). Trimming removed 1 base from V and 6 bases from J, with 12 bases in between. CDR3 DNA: TGTGCCAGCAGCTTAGTGGAAGGGGTCTCTGAAGCTTTCTTT. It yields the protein CASSLVEGVSEAFF.

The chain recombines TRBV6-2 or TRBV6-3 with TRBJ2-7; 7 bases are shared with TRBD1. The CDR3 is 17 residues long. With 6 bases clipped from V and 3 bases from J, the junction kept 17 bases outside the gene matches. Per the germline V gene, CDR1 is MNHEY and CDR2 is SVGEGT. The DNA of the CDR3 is TGTGCCAGCAGGAAGGGGACAGCAACTATAACTTACTACGAGCAGTACTTC. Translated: CASRKGTATITYYEQYF.

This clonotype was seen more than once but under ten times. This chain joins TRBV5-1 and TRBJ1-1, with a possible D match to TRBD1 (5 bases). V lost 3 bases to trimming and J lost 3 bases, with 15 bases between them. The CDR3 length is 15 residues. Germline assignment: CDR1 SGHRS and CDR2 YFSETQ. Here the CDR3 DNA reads TGCGCCAGCAGCTACCGAGGAGGGACGGACACTGAAGCTTTCTTT. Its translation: CASSYRGGTDTEAFF.